A single TCR beta chain is shown here with its context. Its antigen target is currently unknown. Per-base quality was not reported, and no clone a single base away is much larger than it. Other DNA sequences of this sample code for an identical CDR3. The data stem from a study of radiation and T cells in renal cell carcinoma (dated by TCRdb to about 2020). Some background on the complete study: The samples were obtained from a clinical trial, where primary renal cell carcinomas were treated with 15 Gy stereotactic body radiation therapy and then removed by nephrectomy 4 weeks afterward. TCR beta sequencing covered 50 to 55 samples in total, comprising 25 or so tumors and 27 peripheral blood samples. A total of 4,016,671 unique CDR3 nucleotide sequences, encoding fewer than 3,000,000 unique CDR3 amino acid sequences, were found across all 55 or so samples. Overall study outcomes, separate from this receptor: In blood, the top tumor clonotypes increased from baseline to 2 weeks after radiation and then shrank by 4 weeks, which suggests a temporary expansion of tumor-resident clones. Because no pretreatment tumor biopsies were available, whether clonotypes were present in the tumor at baseline could not be determined. Blood repertoire dynamics were not followed beyond 4 weeks after treatment. The single-armed trial design could not address effects of radiation dose or scheduling on the TCR repertoire.

TCR beta libraries were generated from genomic DNA with the immunoSEQ kit, following the manufacturer's recommendations. To prepare the libraries, a first multiplex PCR with proprietary primers was run, followed by a second PCR that added unique barcodes, and a bead cleanup was done after each round. A positive control reaction and a negative control reaction, both provided in the kit, were run with every batch of samples. The final libraries were assessed on an Agilent 4200 TapeStation D1000 ScreenTape, pooled by volume, and quantified by qPCR. Sequencing was performed on an Illumina NextSeq500 using a MidOutput 150-cycle cartridge, with 156 Read1 cycles, 15 Index1 cycles, and the kit custom primers. The pooled library was loaded at approximately 0.97 pM with approximately 20% PhiX control spiked in. Per the authors' processing: Vendor-processed data were analyzed in R, with a clonotype defined as all T cells sharing the same CDR3 nucleotide sequence. In the clone abundance analyses, frequencies in each sample were normalized to that sample's 10,000 most abundant clones. Before analysis, public T cell clones were removed, and these numbered fewer than six per sample on average. Tumor-enriched and baseline blood-enriched clonotypes were defined by at least a 32-fold difference in abundance between compartments. Clonotypes expanded or contracted between blood time points were identified with a beta-binomial differential abundance model. Tumor-blood repertoire similarity was measured with the Baroni-Urbani and Buser coefficient, and group comparisons used two-tailed Wilcoxon tests in R. Imported from immuneACCESS, the table was reduced by TCRdb to in-frame sequences with V and J called. These copies leave out some clones; in studies compared against another copy, an unresolved V gene accounts for under half, and the cause of the remainder is not known. For V, J and clone size, that table is used; D and trimming come from the DNA. For this sample the table gives about 150,000 clones, of which over 80% were detected only once. The ten top clones hold over 10% of the sample.

Read against the paper, the sample's time point label means: blood 2 weeks post-SBRT. Read against the paper, the sample's treatment or condition label means: 15 Gy SBRT to primary tumor, nephrectomy 4 weeks later. To follow tumor-enriched clonotypes, serial peripheral blood was collected from radiation-treated patients at baseline and at 2 weeks and 4 weeks after SBRT. Every patient's renal cell carcinoma showed clear cell pathology. The QIAamp DNA Blood Mini Kit (Qiagen) was used to prepare genomic DNA for TCR sequencing. The analyses included just those samples that passed every quality control check. Sequenced material: blood, taken from a patient whose treatment included radiotherapy and nephrectomy. The source of this sequence is a woman in her forties or fifties with renal cell carcinoma.

The CDR3 in this case is CASRGNTEAFF. The DNA is TGTGCCAGCAGGGGGAACACTGAAGCTTTCTTT. The sequence is built from TRBV6-1 and TRBJ1-1, with the D gene too uncertain to name. According to the germline V gene, CDR1 reads MNHNS and CDR2 reads SASEGT. The cysteine opens and the phenylalanine closes a CDR3 of 11 amino acids. This entry keeps only the CDR3 DNA: 33 bases, framed from base 1. V is cut by 6 bases and J by 1 base, and the space between the germline ends is 3 bases.